Following are 4 T cell receptor beta chains from one sample sequenced in a study of shared T cell receptors in the human thymus. Sequencing was performed with immunoSEQ multiplex PCR; in TCRdb, only in-frame clones are kept and a portion is missing. The data hold 700,000 or so clones, with roughly 88% observed a single time. Another study also made use of these data, one on human thymus T cells.

The specimen was thymocytes. Source of these receptors: a girl less than two years old with a congenital heart defect.

V usage is TRBV4-1 and J usage is TRBJ1-1; TRBD1 might be the D (5 bases). V lost 4 bases, J lost 7 bases, and 16 bases lay in between. Germline V gene sequence: CDR1 MGHRA, CDR2 YSYEKL. The CDR3 has 14 residues. DNA of the CDR3: TGCGCCAGCAGCCGACCGGGGGAAACAAATGAAGCTTTCTTT. The encoded protein is CASSRPGETNEAFF.

The genes are TRBV6-5 and TRBJ1-2; 9 nucleotides agree with TRBD1. The trim removed 5 bases at V and 6 bases at J, leaving 7 bases unmatched. From germline, CDR1 is MNHEY and CDR2 SVGAGI. This CDR3 spans 14 amino acids. The CDR3 sequence is CASSEQGAGDGYTF. As DNA, the CDR3 is TGTGCCAGCAGTGAACAGGGGGCTGGGGATGGCTACACCTTC.

The V gene is TRBV27, the J gene TRBJ1-2, with TRBD1 identical over 7 bases. CDR3 length equals 13 residues. The V and J ends lost 6 bases and 5 bases, in that order; junction bases with no gene match: 6. The germline V gene has CDR1 MNHEY and CDR2 SMNVEV (reference sequence). CDR3 bases: TGTGCCAGCAGACCGTACAGGGGTTATGGCTACACCTTC. Amino acids: CASRPYRGYGYTF.

The V call is TRBV18, the J call TRBJ1-2; a weak D match, TRBD1 (6 bases). CDR1 is KGHSH, CDR2 LQKENI, per germline. The CDR3 contains 16 residues. V was cut by 5 bases and J by 5 bases, with 21 bases left in between. Here the CDR3 DNA reads TGTGCCAGCTCATACCACCCAAAACAGGGACCATATGGCTACACCTTC. It is translated as CASSYHPKQGPYGYTF.